What follows are 17 T cell receptor beta chains derived from one specimen sequenced in a study of response to subunit inactivated influenza vaccine. TCRdb reanalysed the RT-PCR reads using MiXCR and keeps one entry per CDR3 protein. The sample holds 500,000 or so distinct CDR3 sequences, roughly 9.8% seen once. The sequencing used PBMCs from blood, collected around seven weeks after vaccination. The origin of the receptors is a man aged 45-65 years who received an inactivated influenza vaccine.

The chain uses TRBV5-1 and TRBJ2-4; 7 bases align to TRBD1. V lost 2 bases and J lost 3; bases outside the gene matches: 14. Germline lookup yields CDR1 SGHRS and CDR2 YFSETQ. The CDR3 has 18 amino acids. The CDR3 protein is CASSFTGASLIVKNIQYF. As DNA, the CDR3 is TGCGCCAGCAGCTTTACAGGGGCGTCCCTTATAGTCAAAAACATTCAGTACTTC.

In its sample, this clonotype was seen a few times. The genes are TRBV5-1 and TRBJ2-5; D call uncertain. Looked up from germline, CDR1 is SGHRS and CDR2 is YFSETQ. V was trimmed by 1 base and J by 2 bases, leaving 9 bases between them. The CDR3 has 14 amino acids. The CDR3: CASSLLGGQETQYF. The CDR3 region has the DNA TGCGCCAGCAGCTTGCTTGGCGGTCAAGAGACCCAGTACTTC.

The genes are TRBV28 and TRBJ2-7, with D perhaps TRBD2 (5 bases). The V gene lost 6 bases and the J gene lost 4 bases, with 19 bases spanning the gap. The CDR3 length is 15 residues. CDR1 and CDR2 from the germline V gene are MDHEN and SYDVKM. In DNA form, the CDR3 reads TGTGCCAGCAGCCTAGCCTGGGAAAGGACGTACGAGCAGTACTTC. It codes for CASSLAWERTYEQYF.

This clonotype appeared many times. This sequence joins TRBV24-1 and TRBJ1-5, with a tentative D call TRBD1 (5 bases). Per the germline V gene, CDR1 is KGHDR and CDR2 is SFDVKD. V was trimmed by 6 bases and J by 5 bases, leaving 13 bases between them. This CDR3 is built from 14 residues. The CDR3 region is CATSSSGRYQPQHF. Here the CDR3 DNA reads TGTGCCACCAGTAGTTCGGGGCGATATCAGCCCCAGCATTTT.

This clonotype was detected many times. The chain recombines TRBV10-3 with TRBJ2-1; 7 positions agree with TRBD1. Unmatched junction bases numbered 2, after V lost 7 bases and J lost 5 bases. The CDR3 length is 12 residues. Looked up from germline, CDR1 is ENHRY and CDR2 is SYGVKD. The CDR3 DNA sequence: TGTGCCATCACAGGGGGAAACAATGAGCAGTTCTTC. Protein: CAITGGNNEQFF.

This clonotype was recorded a few times. This chain links TRBV27 with TRBJ2-1; maybe TRBD2 (6 bases). The V gene lost 5 bases and the J gene lost 7 bases, with 15 bases spanning the gap. Germline V lookup: CDR1 MNHEY, CDR2 SMNVEV (reference sequence). CDR3 length: 14 amino acids. The CDR3 sequence is CASSLMGTDNEQFF. DNA for the CDR3: TGTGCCAGCAGTCTCATGGGGACTGATAATGAGCAGTTCTTC.

The sample holds a few counts of this clonotype. The V and J genes are TRBV10-2 and TRBJ2-3, with 10 bases lining up with TRBD2. Germline V gene sequence: CDR1 WSHSY, CDR2 SAAADI. CDR3 length equals 18 residues. The trim removed 0 bases at V and 1 base at J, leaving 7 bases unmatched. The CDR3 spells CASSESRLAGAGTDTQYF. The CDR3 nucleotides are TGCGCCAGCAGTGAGTCGCGGCTAGCGGGGGCTGGCACAGATACGCAGTATTTT.

The chain carries TRBV6-2 or TRBV6-3 and TRBJ2-5; D may match TRBD1 or TRBD2 (5 bases each). V was cut by 5 bases and J by 4 bases, with 14 bases left in between. In germline, CDR1 is MNHEY, CDR2 SVGEGT. CDR3 length: 14 residues. The DNA for the CDR3 is TGTGCCAGCAGTCGGGACCGCCTAATAGAGACCCAGTACTTC. Protein sequence: CASSRDRLIETQYF.

The V gene is TRBV11-2, the J gene TRBJ2-7; D is undetermined. Germline lookup yields CDR1 SGHAT and CDR2 FQNNGV. Trimming removed 5 bases from V and 1 base from J, with 12 bases in between. This CDR3 is built from 14 residues. This CDR3 reads CASSPLGRSYEQYF. In nucleotides, the CDR3 is TGTGCCAGCAGCCCACTTGGAAGATCCTACGAGCAGTACTTC.

The chain couples TRBV5-1 to TRBJ2-3, with D possibly being TRBD2 (6 bases). V dropped 4 bases and J dropped 3 bases, with 12 bases sitting between them. Germline assignment: CDR1 SGHRS and CDR2 YFSETQ. The CDR3 runs 14 residues. CDR3: CASSPSGVTDTQYF. CDR3 DNA sequence: TGCGCCAGCAGCCCATCGGGAGTAACAGATACGCAGTATTTT. The full variable domain, in which reference TRBV5-1 and TRBJ2-3 provide the parts outside the CDR3, is KAGVTQTPRYLIKTRGQQVTLSCSPISGHRSVSWYQQTPGQGLQFLFEYFSETQRNKGNFPGRFSGRQFSNSRSEMNVSTLELGDSALYLCASSPSGVTDTQYFGPGTRLTVL.

This clonotype was found many times. The chain uses TRBV20-1 and TRBJ2-7; 12 bases are shared with TRBD2. This CDR3 has 18 residues. Germline lookup yields CDR1 DFQATT and CDR2 SNEGSKA (reference sequence). The ends lost 2 bases at V and 3 bases at J; junction bases unmatched: 14. CDR3 nucleotides: TGCAGTGCTAGACCAGGACGCCTAGCGGGGGGGTTGAGCTACGAGCAGTACTTC. Amino acid sequence: CSARPGRLAGGLSYEQYF.

The table lists this clonotype with many counts. V gene TRBV6-1 combines with J gene TRBJ1-4; D is possibly TRBD1 (6 bases). CDR1 is MNHNS and CDR2 is SASEGT in the germline V gene. V shed 7 bases and J shed 6 bases, with 18 bases lying between them. The CDR3 loop spans 15 amino acids. The CDR3 region has the DNA TGTGCCAGCAAATCATTACAGGGTAGAGATGAAAAACTGTTTTTT. This sequence encodes CASKSLQGRDEKLFF.

In this sample, this clonotype turned up a few times. The genes are TRBV12-3 or TRBV12-4 and TRBJ2-2; D not resolved. This CDR3 contains 11 residues. V was clipped by 6 bases and J by 7 bases, with 6 bases between them. CDR3 nucleotide sequence: TGTGCCAGCAGGGGTTTCGGGGAGCTGTTTTTT. Its translation: CASRGFGELFF.

This sequence joins TRBV7-2 and TRBJ2-1; the D gene is possibly TRBD2 (5 bases). V was shortened by 4 bases and J by 3 bases, with 13 bases between the two germline ends. CDR3 length: 15 residues. The V gene's germline CDR1 is SGHTA and CDR2 FQGNSA. The CDR3 DNA follows: TGTGCCAGCAGCTCCATGGACTTTTTCTACAATGAGCAGTTCTTC. Its translation is CASSSMDFFYNEQFF.

As DNA, the CDR3 is TGTGCCAGCAGCCAAGAATTCATCTCGTCCTACAATGAGCAGTTCTTC. Protein: CASSQEFISSYNEQFF. The chain is built from TRBV14 and TRBJ2-1; D is undetermined. V shed 0 bases and J shed 1 base, with 10 bases lying between them. The CDR3 contains 16 residues. Germline lookup yields CDR1 SGHDN and CDR2 FVKESK.

This clonotype turned up a few times. Written as DNA, the CDR3 is TGTGCCAGCAGTTACGGGGGGGCGAACACTGAAGCTTTCTTT. It translates to CASSYGGANTEAFF. This chain joins TRBV6-5 and TRBJ1-1; possibly TRBD1 for D (6 bases). Trimming removed 2 bases at V and 1 base at J, with 8 bases between. This CDR3 spans 14 amino acids. Germline values: CDR1 MNHEY, CDR2 SVGAGI.

This clonotype was picked up one time. This rearrangement joins TRBV7-9 to TRBJ2-3; TRBD2 is a possible D gene (5 bases). This CDR3 spans 14 amino acids. V was trimmed by 3 bases and J by 4 bases, leaving 11 bases between them. CDR1 and CDR2 (germline): SEHNR, FQNEAQ (reference sequence). The CDR3 DNA is TGTGCCAGCAGCTTCCTCGCGGGCCCAGATACGCAGTATTTT. It yields the protein CASSFLAGPDTQYF.